This T cell receptor (beta chain) was sequenced in a study of graft-versus-host responses after intestinal transplantation. Overall study context: Multivisceral, liver-intestinal, or isolated intestinal transplants were performed in recipients. Anti-thymocyte globulin induction, then tacrolimus and steroids for 3 to 4 years, went to all recipients.

Sequenced by immunoSEQ multiplex PCR; TCRdb stores in-frame clones only, minus some. This sample has roughly 120,000 clones; 90% occur once, and the top ten carry about 0.18%. General study findings and limits: Recipient-marrow GvH clones were detected, some having first appeared in ileum or blood.

Trimming removed 0 bases at V and 4 bases at J, with 18 bases between. The CDR3 consists of 16 residues. The germline V gene has CDR1 GTSNPN and CDR2 SVGIG (reference sequence). Comments on this clone: Its antigen is unknown.

V usage is TRBV30 and J usage is TRBJ1-2, with D possibly matching TRBD1 (5 bases). The source is a human donor who received an intestinal transplant. Sample: unstimulated CD4+ T cells sorted from spleen or lymph node cells, taken before intestinal transplant. The CDR3 DNA is TGTGCCTGGAGTGTACAGGTGGTGGGGCAGCTCTATGGCTACACCTTC. Its protein product is CAWSVQVVGQLYGYTF. Supplemented by reference TRBV30 and TRBJ1-2, the full variable domain reads SQTIHQWPATLVQPVGSPLSLECTVEGTSNPNLYWYRQAAGRGLQLLFYSVGIGQISSEVPQNLSASRPQDRQFILSSKKLLLSDSGFYLCAWSVQVVGQLYGYTFGSGTRLTVV.